A selection of T cell receptor beta chains follows, all from one sample in a study of shared clonotypes between healthy human individuals. Libraries were prepared by immunoSEQ multiplex PCR; TCRdb keeps only in-frame clonotypes and omits some of them. Here the sample spans 2 million to 3 million clones, around 94% being singletons. Input material: naive CD4+ T cells sorted from blood. These receptors were obtained from a young man in good health. Both conserved end residues are part of each CDR3. A D gene is named only where the DNA matches it firmly.

CASSLTSGSTYEQYF	TRBV6-5	TRBJ2-7	TRBD2
CASSRGESSPLHF	TRBV6-6	TRBJ1-6	TRBD1
CASSKRFRGNQPQHF	TRBV19	TRBJ1-5	.
CASSFLLGNSPLHF	TRBV11-1	TRBJ1-6	.
CASSLSGTGVFNSPLHF	TRBV19	TRBJ1-6	TRBD1
CASSVGGSYGYTF	TRBV9	TRBJ1-2	.
CASSYRRATYTGELFF	TRBV6-5	TRBJ2-2	.
CAISSRDRGETQYF	TRBV10-3	TRBJ2-5	TRBD1
CASSQGFNQPQHF	TRBV25-1	TRBJ1-5	.
CASSPQIFSIPTEAFF	TRBV18	TRBJ1-1	.
CASRAGRDNSPLHF	TRBV2	TRBJ1-6	.
CASSGTAGLAGNNEQFF	TRBV7-2	TRBJ2-1	TRBD2
CASSLQGTYGYTF	TRBV28	TRBJ1-2	.
CAWSVITGNTIYF	TRBV30	TRBJ1-3	.
CASSLPRMEIGTGELFF	TRBV5-1	TRBJ2-2	.
CASSLAPTGGADTQYF	TRBV7-8	TRBJ2-3	TRBD1
CASSQMVLAGQETQYF	TRBV21-1	TRBJ2-5	.
CASSAGGDFGYTF	TRBV5-1	TRBJ1-2	TRBD1
CASSVSSGTEQFF	TRBV9	TRBJ2-1	TRBD2
CASSFGGRRNEQYF	TRBV28	TRBJ2-7	.
CASRFSGNTIYF	TRBV6-6	TRBJ1-3	.
CASSVAANGDTQYF	TRBV9	TRBJ2-3	.
CASRFSRGDTQYF	TRBV27	TRBJ2-3	.
CASSLKTVPNEQFF	TRBV5-1	TRBJ2-1	.
CASSRLAYEQYF	TRBV19	TRBJ2-7	.
CASSPQWAGGTDTQYF	TRBV7-6	TRBJ2-3	TRBD2
CASSSGLAGVGGDTQYF	TRBV5-1	TRBJ2-3	TRBD2
CASSTQASEETQYF	TRBV5-1	TRBJ2-5	.
CASSLPQGPYEQYF	TRBV28	TRBJ2-7	.
CASSVTGSSYNSPLHF	TRBV6-4	TRBJ1-6	.
CASSLQGASTDTQYF	TRBV7-9	TRBJ2-3	TRBD1
CASRGQINTGELFF	TRBV6-1	TRBJ2-2	TRBD1
CSAGGAGHFRTDTQYF	TRBV29-1	TRBJ2-3	.
CASSKGLAGGPDTGELFF	TRBV5-4	TRBJ2-2	TRBD2
CASSPGQRIYEQYF	TRBV14	TRBJ2-7	TRBD1
CASLGQGNTGELFF	TRBV7-9	TRBJ2-2	TRBD1
CASSQTLGASYNEQFF	TRBV11-2	TRBJ2-1	.
CASSLELRTSSSYEQYF	TRBV5-6	TRBJ2-7	.
CASSKDGTYEQYF	TRBV7-9	TRBJ2-7	.
CSTQGTSGTKQYF	TRBV29-1	TRBJ2-7	TRBD2
CASSRGGSRWETQYF	TRBV21-1	TRBJ2-5	.
CASSYRSGSGSREQYF	TRBV6-5	TRBJ2-7	TRBD2
CASIPAGADTQYF	TRBV19	TRBJ2-3	.
CASSPNLQETQYF	TRBV18	TRBJ2-5	.
CASSYGEGYNSPLHF	TRBV6-5	TRBJ1-6	.